A single sample is the source of the 5 T cell receptor beta chains below, sequenced in a study of blood T cell repertoires in COVID-19. Generated by immunoSEQ multiplex PCR, the TCRdb table keeps only in-frame clones and is missing some. The sample carries approximately 93,000 clones, more than 75% recorded once. Sequenced sample: peripheral blood. Receptors were obtained from a human donor in a cohort sampled during active COVID-19.

The V and J genes are TRBV20-1 and TRBJ1-1; 9 bases map to TRBD1. Trimming at V came to 6 bases and at J to 11 bases, leaving 7 bases not matched to a gene. Germline V gene lookup returns CDR1 DFQATT and CDR2 SNEGSKA (reference sequence). The CDR3 length is 11 residues. The CDR3 sequence is CSAWDRVEAFF. For the CDR3, the DNA is TGCAGTGCCTGGGACAGGGTTGAGGCTTTCTTT.

The CDR3 coding sequence is TGTGCCAGCGGTCCGGGACAGGGGGTTATCGGGGAGCTGTTTTTT. The encoded protein is CASGPGQGVIGELFF. This sequence joins TRBV28 and TRBJ2-2; 11 positions agree with TRBD1. The J segment lost 7 bases and the V segment lost 8 bases, leaving 9 bases of the junction unmatched. Germline V CDR1 and CDR2: MDHEN, SYDVKM. This CDR3 has 15 residues.

This clone was seen at least ten times. This rearrangement joins TRBV4-2 to TRBJ2-3, with D maybe TRBD2 (6 bases). V was cut by 4 bases and J by 0 bases, with 14 bases left in between. CDR3 length: 16 amino acids. The germline V gene has CDR1 LGHNA and CDR2 YNFKEQ. DNA of the CDR3: TGTGCCAGCAGCCCAGAGGACGGGGGAAGCACAGATACGCAGTATTTT. It yields the protein CASSPEDGGSTDTQYF.

This clone has only one observation. The chain joins TRBV10-3 to TRBJ2-7; D is perhaps TRBD1 (5 bases). The CDR3 covers 13 residues. CDR1 ENHRY and CDR2 SYGVKD come from the germline V gene. Trimming removed 3 bases at V and 5 bases at J, with 11 bases between. Written as DNA, the CDR3 is TGTGCCATCAGTGAAAGGGGTCTACACGAGCAGTACTTC. Amino acids: CAISERGLHEQYF.

The chain links TRBV3-1 (or the pseudogene TRBV3-2) to TRBJ2-7; a possible D gene is TRBD2 (5 bases). The CDR3 contains 11 residues. Germline lookup yields CDR1 LGHDT and CDR2 YNNKEL (reference sequence). V was shortened by 5 bases and J by 7 bases, with 9 bases between the two germline ends. CDR3 sequence reads: CASSGPGEQYF. CDR3 nucleotides: TGTGCCAGCAGCGGCCCGGGGGAGCAGTACTTC.